The following is a T cell receptor (beta chain) sequence with its context. The antigen this receptor binds is unknown. Base qualities are not provided; no much larger clone lies one nucleotide away. The trim is 3 bases for V and 10 bases for J, with a gap of 16 bases between the germline ends. CDR1 is given as DFQATT and CDR2 as SNEGSKA, both from the germline V gene (reference sequence). Counted from cysteine to phenylalanine, this CDR3 has 13 amino acids. This entry keeps only the CDR3 DNA: 39 bases, framed from base 1. Receptors were amplified or captured by PCR. The sequencer was an Illumina HiSeq 2500. Molecular barcoding was employed in the preparation of TCR libraries, with unique molecular identifiers being used to normalize TCRbeta repertoire quantification. TCRdb reprocessed the public reads (quality trimming at Q25 with fastp, clone calling with MiXCR) and kept in-frame beta chains. Identical CDR3 proteins give one entry, which carries the most common genes and DNA. For this sample the table gives some 450,000 distinct CDR3 sequences, of which roughly 43% were detected only once. Together, the top ten hold 25% to 30% of the sample.

These data originate in a study of T-cell reconstitution after alpha-beta-depleted transplantation in children (dated by TCRdb to about 2016). Context from the whole study: T-cell immune reconstitution after TCRalphabeta/CD19-depleted allogeneic hematopoietic cell transplantation in children was quantitatively tracked in the study by means of TCR repertoire profiling.

The treatment or condition label here, explained by the study, means: allogeneic hematopoietic cell transplantation with graft depleted of TCRalphabeta T cells and CD19 B cells. The children who served as transplant recipients had been given grafts of TCRalphabeta/CD19-depleted allogeneic hematopoietic cells. Overall study results and their limits: About two months after transplant, the apparently early recovery of alphabetaT-cell counts reportedly depended on just several hundred clones that had expanded rapidly and came from non-depleted graft cells. Hyperexpanded clone frequencies declined over subsequent months; after one year, T-cell counts and TCRbeta diversity were mostly attributed to newly produced T cells. In some patients, the high TCRbeta diversity seen at day 60 was put down to recipient T cells and intrathymic progenitors that had survived conditioning.

The chain is encoded by TRBV20-1 joined to TRBJ2-1; the D gene cannot be resolved reliably. The receptor comes from a girl aged 2 to 9 with aplastic anemia, due to receive a stem cell transplant. The starting material was PBMCs, obtained before TCRalphabeta/CD19-depleted stem cell transplant. The DNA sequence follows: TGCAGTGCTAGCGCCCGTGCCAGCGCCGAGCAGTTCTTC. This sequence encodes CSASARASAEQFF.